The 18 T cell receptor beta chains below all came from one sample that was sequenced in a study of radiotherapy plus CTLA-4 blockade in lung cancer. Profiled with immunoSEQ multiplex PCR; TCRdb holds only in-frame clones, not every one. This table holds 70,000 to 90,000 clones, over 65% found once. The source was peripheral blood, collected from a patient treated with radiotherapy plus ipilimumab. Source of these receptors: a human donor with non-small cell lung cancer who had a complete response to radiotherapy plus ipilimumab.

In its sample, this clone was seen many times. The rearrangement links TRBV11-3 to TRBJ1-3; no firm D call. CDR1 is SGHNT, CDR2 YENEEA, per germline. Trimming cost V 4 bases and J 2 bases, with 9 bases left between them. There are 14 residues in the CDR3. This CDR3 is CASSWPNPGNTIYF. In DNA, the CDR3 is TGTGCCAGCAGCTGGCCCAACCCTGGAAACACCATATATTTT. Supplemented by reference TRBV11-3 and TRBJ1-3, the full variable domain reads EAGVVQSPRYKIIEKKQPVAFWCNPISGHNTLYWYLQNLGQGPELLIRYENEEAVDDSQLPKDRFSAERLKGVDSTLKIQPAELGDSAVYLCASSWPNPGNTIYFGEGSWLTVV.

V gene TRBV4-1 combines with J gene TRBJ1-2; perhaps TRBD1 as D (5 bases). The CDR3 runs to 16 residues. Looked up from germline, CDR1 is MGHRA and CDR2 is YSYEKL. The V end lost 0 bases, the J end lost 2 bases, and 13 bases lay between the germline ends. The CDR3 here is CASSQEVGTDNYGYTF. The CDR3 coding sequence is TGCGCCAGCAGCCAAGAAGTGGGGACGGACAACTATGGCTACACCTTC.

This clone showed up just a few times. The V gene is TRBV5-4, the J gene TRBJ2-4; 7 bases line up with TRBD1. CDR3 length: 16 residues. V lost 4 bases to trimming and J lost 0 bases; unmatched junction nucleotides: 7. Per the germline V gene, CDR1 is SGHNT and CDR2 is YYREEE (reference sequence). CDR3 bases: TGTGCCAGCAGCGCCCGACAGGGAATAGCCAAAAACATTCAGTACTTC. This gives the protein CASSARQGIAKNIQYF.

This clone was counted many times. V gene TRBV6-6 combines with J gene TRBJ2-2; possible D gene TRBD1, 6 bases. This CDR3 comprises 16 residues. The germline gives CDR1 MNHNY, CDR2 SVGAGI (reference sequence). V lost 2 bases and J lost 4, with 14 bases in between. CDR3 residues: CASSYPRTGTTGELFF. CDR3 DNA sequence: TGTGCCAGCAGTTACCCCCGAACAGGGACCACCGGGGAGCTGTTTTTT.

The V call is TRBV4-3, the J call TRBJ1-2; D gene ambiguous. Germline V gene lookup returns CDR1 LGHNA and CDR2 YSLEER. CDR3 length: 16 residues. Trimming shortened V by 4 bases and J by 1 base, and 16 bases separated the two germline ends. The CDR3 region is CASSPTFGRSNYGYTF. The CDR3 coding sequence is TGCGCCAGCAGCCCTACATTTGGGAGAAGTAACTATGGCTACACCTTC.

The chain uses TRBV11-2 and TRBJ2-6, with D tentatively TRBD1 or TRBD2 (6 bases each). There are 15 residues in the CDR3. Per germline, CDR1 SGHAT and CDR2 FQNNGV. V lost 2 bases and J lost 4, with 9 bases in between. The CDR3 loop is CASSLRGVGANVLTF. The CDR3 DNA follows: TGTGCCAGCAGCTTAAGGGGGGTAGGGGCCAACGTCCTGACTTTC.

The chain joins TRBV6-5 to TRBJ1-2, with 10 nucleotides matching TRBD1. Germline CDR1 is MNHEY and CDR2 is SVGAGI. Trimming cost V 6 bases and J 5 bases; bases outside gene matches: 6. The CDR3 sequence is 14 residues long. Here the CDR3 DNA reads TGTGCCAGCAGCCGAGGACAGGGGGAGTATGGCTACACCTTC. It yields the protein CASSRGQGEYGYTF.

Many counts were recorded for this clone. The junction departs from the called germline gene at one end, perhaps through a read error. V is TRBV12-5 and J is TRBJ1-3; D is unresolved. Germline V gene sequence: CDR1 LGHNT, CDR2 FRNRAP. The CDR3 has 15 amino acids. CDR3 in amino acids: CASALPRFSGNTIYF. In nucleotides, the CDR3 is TGTGCTAGTGCTTTGCCTCGGTTCTCTGGAAACACCATATATTTT.

The V and J genes are TRBV19 and TRBJ1-1, with 10 bases matching TRBD1. Germline values: CDR1 LNHDA, CDR2 SQIVND (reference sequence). V lost 3 bases and J lost 5; bases outside the gene matches: 6. This CDR3 has 15 residues. CDR3 coding DNA: TGTGCCAGTAGTATCGACAGGGGGCATAGGACTGAAGCTTTCTTT. Protein: CASSIDRGHRTEAFF.

The V gene is TRBV19, the J gene TRBJ1-2; perhaps TRBD1 as D (5 bases). The V gene's germline CDR1 is LNHDA and CDR2 SQIVND (reference sequence). The V end was cut by 7 bases, the J end by 8 bases, with 17 bases between. This CDR3 spans 13 amino acids. The CDR3, as DNA: TGTGCCAGTATTCAAGGGGATAGTAGGGGCTACACCTTC. It translates to CASIQGDSRGYTF.

The chain couples TRBV19 to TRBJ1-3, with 7 bases aligning to TRBD1. The trim removed 5 bases at V and 2 bases at J, leaving 3 bases unmatched. CDR3 length: 14 amino acids. CDR1 LNHDA and CDR2 SQIVND come from the germline V gene (reference sequence). CDR3 residues: CASSVTGTGNTIYF. CDR3 coding DNA: TGTGCCAGTAGTGTGACAGGGACTGGAAACACCATATATTTT.

This clone has a handful of counts. The chain couples TRBV11-3 to TRBJ1-1, with 8 bases that match TRBD1. Trimming removed 8 bases from V and 9 bases from J; junction bases left unmatched: 17. Germline V gene data show CDR1 as SGHNT and CDR2 as YENEEA. This CDR3 spans 15 amino acids. This chain's CDR3 is CASSPGGTGGRKAFF. The CDR3 DNA follows: TGTGCCAGCTCTCCCGGCGGAACAGGGGGGAGGAAAGCTTTCTTT.

V gene TRBV28 combines with J gene TRBJ1-1, with a tentative D call TRBD1 (5 bases). The germline gives CDR1 MDHEN, CDR2 SYDVKM. V lost 3 bases, J lost 5 bases, and 16 bases lay in between. The CDR3 runs 15 residues. Here the CDR3 reads CASSLRQMGRTEAFF. The CDR3 DNA sequence: TGTGCCAGCAGTTTGAGGCAGATGGGGCGGACTGAAGCTTTCTTT.

This chain uses TRBV5-1 with TRBJ2-5; 12 positions agree with TRBD1. There are 16 residues in the CDR3. V dropped 0 bases and J dropped 5; count of bases not matched to a gene: 5. The germline V gene encodes CDR1 SGHRS and CDR2 YFSETQ. CDR3 loop: CASSLDGTGGGETQYF. CDR3 in DNA: TGCGCCAGCAGCTTGGACGGGACAGGGGGCGGGGAGACCCAGTACTTC.

The chain combines TRBV23-1 with TRBJ1-1, with D possibly matching TRBD1 (6 bases). TRBV23-1 is flagged as an ORF with uncertain function. The CDR3 runs 16 residues. The germline V and J ends were trimmed by 1 base and 4 bases, with 16 bases remaining between them. The CDR3 protein is CASSQLIRGGGTEAFF. As DNA, the CDR3 is TGCGCCAGCAGTCAATTAATAAGAGGGGGTGGCACTGAAGCTTTCTTT.

This rearrangement joins TRBV11-3 to TRBJ1-5; D unresolved. In germline, CDR1 is SGHNT, CDR2 YENEEA. The ends were cut back, 2 bases at V and 6 bases at J, with 8 bases in the middle. The CDR3 extends over 13 amino acids. The CDR3 reads CASSLMMGQPQHF. The DNA of the CDR3 is TGTGCCAGCAGCTTAATGATGGGTCAGCCCCAGCATTTT.

The chain uses TRBV11-2 and TRBJ1-3; D call uncertain. Trimming shortened V by 5 bases and J by 0 bases, and 11 bases separated the two germline ends. The CDR3 extends over 15 amino acids. In germline, CDR1 is SGHAT, CDR2 FQNNGV. The chain's CDR3 is CASSPSQISGNTIYF. CDR3 DNA: TGTGCCAGCAGCCCTTCGCAGATCTCTGGAAACACCATATATTTT.

This chain uses TRBV6-1 with TRBJ1-2, with 7 bases lining up with TRBD1. The trim removed 6 bases at V and 8 bases at J, leaving 12 bases unmatched. This CDR3 comprises 14 residues. The germline CDR1 and CDR2 sequences are MNHNS and SASEGT. This CDR3 is CASRRDSGVGGYTF. CDR3 DNA: TGTGCCAGCAGAAGGGACAGTGGCGTAGGGGGCTACACCTTC.